The subject of this entry is one T cell receptor (beta chain). This record comes from a study of blood T cell repertoires in COVID-19. Looking at the study overall: Researchers got acute and convalescent COVID-19 samples from the United States, Italy and Spain.

Authors' analysis steps: Amplified reference gene primers provided the basis for estimating nucleated cell counts. Profiling relied on immunoSEQ multiplex PCR, and the TCRdb table lists in-frame clones only, not all of them. The V and J calls and the clone size are those of that table, but D and trimming were determined from the DNA. The sample lists 130,000 or so clones; around nine tenths were seen once. The CDR3 has 12 residues. The germline V gene encodes CDR1 MNHEY and CDR2 SVGAGI. V dropped 10 bases and J dropped 3 bases, with 12 bases sitting between them. Seattle patient enrollment occurred during active infection, with longitudinal follow-up thereafter.

The TCR originated in a man aged 55 to 70 with COVID-19, enrolled during active disease. The sequenced sample was peripheral blood. This chain uses TRBV6-5 with TRBJ2-5; D possibly corresponds to TRBD2 (6 bases). CDR3 region: CATRLGKETQYF. In DNA form, the CDR3 reads TGTGCCACCCGACTAGGCAAAGAGACCCAGTACTTC.